A selection of T cell receptor beta chains follows, all from one sample in a study of shared clonotypes between healthy human individuals. Here immunoSEQ multiplex PCR was the method, and the copy in TCRdb shows in-frame clones only, minus some. The profile shows about 680,000 clones, about 90% of them singletons. Sequenced sample: naive CD8+ T cells sorted from blood. The origin of the receptors is a man aged 25-45 years in good health. The CDR3 runs from the conserved cysteine through the conserved F or W. The order of the fields is CDR3 length, V gene, J gene, D gene, clone size, CDR3 protein, CDR3 DNA. A D gene is named only where the DNA matches it firmly. Clone sizes are given selectively: once, few, many, or a class where the clone is expanded.

len: 14
v_gene: TRBV6-1
j_gene: TRBJ2-1
d_gene: NA
abundance: NA
CDR3aa: CASTQRISYNEQFF
CDR3nt: TGTGCCAGCACCCAGCGGATCTCCTACAATGAGCAGTTCTTC

len: 15
v_gene: TRBV7-9
j_gene: TRBJ2-7
d_gene: NA
abundance: NA
CDR3aa: CASSLKTGLLYEQYF
CDR3nt: TGTGCCAGCAGCTTAAAGACAGGACTCCTCTACGAGCAGTACTTC

len: 13
v_gene: TRBV27
j_gene: TRBJ1-2
d_gene: NA
abundance: NA
CDR3aa: CASSFGLSYGYTF
CDR3nt: TGTGCCAGCAGTTTTGGGTTAAGCTATGGCTACACCTTC

len: 14
v_gene: TRBV27
j_gene: TRBJ2-1
d_gene: NA
abundance: NA
CDR3aa: CASSLSGPYNEQFF
CDR3nt: TGTGCCAGCAGTTTAAGCGGGCCGTACAATGAGCAGTTCTTC

len: 12
v_gene: TRBV10-3
j_gene: TRBJ1-5
d_gene: NA
abundance: NA
CDR3aa: CATGDTDQPQHF
CDR3nt: TGTGCCACTGGGGACACCGATCAGCCCCAGCATTTT

len: 15
v_gene: TRBV5-4
j_gene: TRBJ2-7
d_gene: TRBD1
abundance: NA
CDR3aa: CASSLETGGFYEQYF
CDR3nt: TGTGCCAGCAGCTTGGAGACAGGGGGGTTCTACGAGCAGTACTTC

len: 15
v_gene: TRBV5-5
j_gene: TRBJ2-7
d_gene: TRBD1
abundance: NA
CDR3aa: CASSLAGQGTYEQYF
CDR3nt: TGTGCCAGCAGCTTGGCGGGACAGGGGACCTACGAGCAGTACTTC

len: 16
v_gene: TRBV7-2
j_gene: TRBJ2-7
d_gene: TRBD2
abundance: NA
CDR3aa: CASSFLPSGGTYEQYF
CDR3nt: TGTGCCAGCAGCTTTCTTCCCAGCGGGGGCACCTACGAGCAGTACTTC

len: 14
v_gene: TRBV6-1
j_gene: TRBJ1-1
d_gene: TRBD1
abundance: NA
CDR3aa: CASSEVGGGTEAFF
CDR3nt: TGTGCCAGCAGTGAAGTAGGGGGCGGCACTGAAGCTTTCTTT

len: 14
v_gene: TRBV19
j_gene: TRBJ2-7
d_gene: NA
abundance: NA
CDR3aa: CASSIRQFSYEQYF
CDR3nt: TGTGCCAGTAGTATCCGGCAGTTCTCCTACGAGCAGTACTTC

len: 16
v_gene: TRBV9
j_gene: TRBJ1-1
d_gene: NA
abundance: NA
CDR3aa: CASSQYRDPFSTEAFF
CDR3nt: TGTGCCAGCAGCCAATACCGGGACCCTTTCTCGACTGAAGCTTTCTTT

len: 15
v_gene: TRBV6-5
j_gene: TRBJ2-3
d_gene: TRBD1
abundance: once
CDR3aa: CASSYGTGGMDTQYF
CDR3nt: TGTGCCAGCAGTTACGGGACAGGGGGCATGGATACGCAGTATTTT

len: 12
v_gene: TRBV29-1
j_gene: TRBJ1-2
d_gene: NA
abundance: NA
CDR3aa: CSVEGQSYGYTF
CDR3nt: TGCAGCGTTGAGGGCCAGTCTTATGGCTACACCTTC

len: 20
v_gene: TRBV7-8
j_gene: TRBJ2-5
d_gene: TRBD1
abundance: NA
CDR3aa: CASSLYRMRDRGRSQETQYF
CDR3nt: TGTGCCAGCAGCCTATACAGAATGCGGGACAGGGGCCGGAGTCAAGAGACCCAGTACTTC

len: 19
v_gene: TRBV9
j_gene: TRBJ2-1
d_gene: TRBD2
abundance: NA
CDR3aa: CASSKAGLAGGSSYNEQLF
CDR3nt: TGTGCCAGCAGTAAAGCCGGGCTAGCGGGAGGATCGTCCTACAATGAGCAGCTCTTC

len: 13
v_gene: TRBV27
j_gene: TRBJ2-5
d_gene: TRBD2
abundance: NA
CDR3aa: CASSLAGGETQYF
CDR3nt: TGTGCCAGCAGTTTAGCGGGGGGAGAGACCCAGTACTTC

len: 14
v_gene: TRBV6-5
j_gene: TRBJ1-3
d_gene: TRBD1
abundance: NA
CDR3aa: CASSTTGLGNTIYF
CDR3nt: TGTGCCAGCAGTACGACAGGGCTGGGAAACACCATATATTTT

len: 17
v_gene: TRBV2
j_gene: TRBJ1-3
d_gene: NA
abundance: NA
CDR3aa: CASTPEPGSSSGNTIYF
CDR3nt: TGTGCCAGCACCCCTGAGCCAGGGTCCAGCTCTGGAAACACCATATATTTT

len: 13
v_gene: TRBV4-3
j_gene: TRBJ1-2
d_gene: NA
abundance: NA
CDR3aa: CASPGRPNYGYTF
CDR3nt: TGCGCCAGTCCGGGGAGGCCTAATTATGGCTACACCTTC

len: 12
v_gene: TRBV7-2
j_gene: TRBJ2-7
d_gene: NA
abundance: NA
CDR3aa: CASSSRFYEQYF
CDR3nt: TGTGCCAGCAGCTCCCGCTTCTACGAGCAGTACTTC

len: 16
v_gene: TRBV28
j_gene: TRBJ2-7
d_gene: NA
abundance: once
CDR3aa: CASSRNPRVSSYEQYF
CDR3nt: TGTGCCAGCAGTCGAAACCCGCGGGTAAGCTCCTACGAGCAGTACTTC

len: 14
v_gene: TRBV25-1
j_gene: TRBJ2-7
d_gene: NA
abundance: NA
CDR3aa: CASSELGTDVEQYF
CDR3nt: TGTGCCAGCAGTGAACTAGGGACTGACGTGGAGCAGTACTTC

len: 13
v_gene: TRBV2
j_gene: TRBJ2-7
d_gene: NA
abundance: NA
CDR3aa: CASSDRGGDEQYF
CDR3nt: TGTGCCAGCAGTGACAGGGGTGGCGACGAGCAGTACTTC

len: 17
v_gene: TRBV5-1
j_gene: TRBJ2-1
d_gene: TRBD2
abundance: NA
CDR3aa: CASSLRLAGGLYNEQFF
CDR3nt: TGCGCCAGCAGCTTGAGGTTAGCGGGAGGTCTGTACAATGAGCAGTTCTTC

len: 13
v_gene: TRBV29-1
j_gene: TRBJ1-4
d_gene: TRBD1
abundance: NA
CDR3aa: CSARGQTNEKLFF
CDR3nt: TGCAGCGCACGGGGACAGACTAATGAAAAACTGTTTTTT

len: 11
v_gene: TRBV2
j_gene: TRBJ2-7
d_gene: NA
abundance: NA
CDR3aa: CASSEWTEQYF
CDR3nt: TGTGCCAGCAGTGAGTGGACGGAGCAGTACTTC

len: 17
v_gene: TRBV5-5
j_gene: TRBJ1-1
d_gene: NA
abundance: once
CDR3aa: CASSPPRVGRVNTEAFF
CDR3nt: TGTGCCAGCAGCCCCCCCAGGGTAGGTCGCGTGAACACTGAAGCTTTCTTT

len: 14
v_gene: TRBV28
j_gene: TRBJ1-4
d_gene: NA
abundance: NA
CDR3aa: CASSLLGAKEKLFF
CDR3nt: TGTGCCAGCAGTTTACTGGGGGCAAAGGAAAAACTGTTTTTT

len: 11
v_gene: TRBV6-5
j_gene: TRBJ1-2
d_gene: TRBD1
abundance: NA
CDR3aa: CATEDRVGYTF
CDR3nt: TGTGCCACCGAAGACAGGGTTGGCTACACCTTC

len: 15
v_gene: TRBV28
j_gene: TRBJ2-7
d_gene: NA
abundance: NA
CDR3aa: CASSPVGSSGYEQYF
CDR3nt: TGTGCCAGCAGTCCAGTGGGGTCTTCTGGCTACGAGCAGTACTTC

len: 19
v_gene: TRBV11-2
j_gene: TRBJ2-5
d_gene: TRBD2
abundance: NA
CDR3aa: CASTDPPDGSGAYQETQYF
CDR3nt: TGTGCCAGCACCGATCCCCCGGATGGTAGCGGGGCGTACCAAGAGACCCAGTACTTC

len: 16
v_gene: TRBV30
j_gene: TRBJ2-1
d_gene: NA
abundance: NA
CDR3aa: CAWTPPGGERLNEQFF
CDR3nt: TGTGCCTGGACCCCTCCCGGAGGGGAGAGATTAAATGAGCAGTTCTTC

len: 13
v_gene: TRBV27
j_gene: TRBJ1-3
d_gene: NA
abundance: once
CDR3aa: CASSFFLGDTIYF
CDR3nt: TGTGCCAGCAGTTTCTTTCTGGGGGACACCATATATTTT

len: 14
v_gene: TRBV19
j_gene: TRBJ2-7
d_gene: NA
abundance: NA
CDR3aa: CASSMTDVTYEQYF
CDR3nt: TGTGCCAGTAGTATGACGGACGTAACCTACGAGCAGTACTTC

len: 18
v_gene: TRBV19
j_gene: TRBJ2-1
d_gene: NA
abundance: NA
CDR3aa: CASSIPRRGPANYNEQFF
CDR3nt: TGTGCCAGTAGTATTCCCAGGAGGGGTCCAGCAAATTACAATGAGCAGTTCTTC

len: 18
v_gene: TRBV11-2
j_gene: TRBJ2-1
d_gene: NA
abundance: NA
CDR3aa: CASSLVSADPGSYNEQFF
CDR3nt: TGTGCCAGCAGCTTAGTCTCCGCGGACCCCGGCTCCTACAATGAGCAGTTCTTC

len: 15
v_gene: TRBV29-1
j_gene: TRBJ2-7
d_gene: TRBD1
abundance: once
CDR3aa: CSVAGGSPLSYEQYF
CDR3nt: TGCAGCGTTGCAGGGGGAAGCCCTCTCTCCTACGAGCAGTACTTC

len: 18
v_gene: TRBV28
j_gene: TRBJ1-5
d_gene: NA
abundance: NA
CDR3aa: CASSPPRQRVGGNQPQHF
CDR3nt: TGTGCCAGCAGTCCGCCCCGACAGCGGGTCGGCGGCAATCAGCCCCAGCATTTT

len: 16
v_gene: TRBV25-1
j_gene: TRBJ2-5
d_gene: NA
abundance: NA
CDR3aa: CASSTHPTSSQETQYF
CDR3nt: TGTGCCAGCAGTACACACCCCACTAGCAGCCAAGAGACCCAGTACTTC

len: 19
v_gene: TRBV1
j_gene: TRBJ1-5
d_gene: NA
abundance: once
CDR3aa: CTSSQPERTGKDGNQPQHF
CDR3nt: TGCACCAGCAGCCAACCCGAACGGACAGGGAAGGATGGCAATCAGCCCCAGCATTTT

len: 13
v_gene: TRBV12-5
j_gene: TRBJ2-7
d_gene: TRBD1
abundance: once
CDR3aa: CASGFHRGGEQYF
CDR3nt: TGTGCTAGTGGTTTTCACAGGGGCGGCGAGCAGTACTTC

len: 15
v_gene: TRBV7-9
j_gene: TRBJ2-5
d_gene: NA
abundance: NA
CDR3aa: CASSLGVTGLETQYF
CDR3nt: TGTGCCAGCAGCTTAGGGGTAACGGGGTTAGAGACCCAGTACTTC

len: 16
v_gene: TRBV5-6
j_gene: TRBJ2-7
d_gene: TRBD1
abundance: NA
CDR3aa: CASRPGTGGLPYEQYF
CDR3nt: TGTGCCAGCAGGCCCGGGACAGGGGGCCTTCCCTACGAGCAGTACTTC

len: 14
v_gene: TRBV7-2
j_gene: TRBJ2-1
d_gene: TRBD2
abundance: NA
CDR3aa: CASSYAGVYNEQFF
CDR3nt: TGTGCCAGCAGCTACGCGGGGGTCTACAATGAGCAGTTCTTC

len: 13
v_gene: TRBV27
j_gene: TRBJ2-3
d_gene: NA
abundance: NA
CDR3aa: CASRPGSTDTQYF
CDR3nt: TGTGCCAGCAGGCCAGGGAGCACAGATACGCAGTATTTT

len: 22
v_gene: TRBV23-1
j_gene: TRBJ2-2
d_gene: TRBD2
abundance: NA
CDR3aa: CASSQPKKPGLAGEFHTGELFF
CDR3nt: TGCGCCAGCAGTCAGCCAAAAAAACCGGGACTAGCGGGAGAGTTTCACACCGGGGAGCTGTTTTTT

len: 13
v_gene: TRBV7-8
j_gene: TRBJ2-5
d_gene: NA
abundance: once
CDR3aa: CASSLKYQETQYF
CDR3nt: TGTGCCAGCAGCTTGAAGTACCAAGAGACCCAGTACTTC

len: 14
v_gene: TRBV2
j_gene: TRBJ1-4
d_gene: TRBD1
abundance: NA
CDR3aa: CASSSTGADEKLFF
CDR3nt: TGTGCCAGCAGCTCAACAGGGGCGGACGAAAAACTGTTTTTT

len: 16
v_gene: TRBV7-2
j_gene: TRBJ2-3
d_gene: NA
abundance: NA
CDR3aa: CASSLRLEGPTDTQYF
CDR3nt: TGTGCCAGCAGCTTACGACTGGAGGGACCCACAGATACGCAGTATTTT

len: 14
v_gene: TRBV6-4
j_gene: TRBJ1-1
d_gene: TRBD1
abundance: few
CDR3aa: CASRRTGANTEAFF
CDR3nt: TGTGCCAGCAGGAGGACAGGGGCTAACACTGAAGCTTTCTTT

len: 14
v_gene: TRBV6-1
j_gene: TRBJ2-5
d_gene: NA
abundance: NA
CDR3aa: CASSARNLQETQYF
CDR3nt: TGTGCCAGCAGTGCCAGAAATCTACAAGAGACCCAGTACTTC

len: 19
v_gene: TRBV11-2
j_gene: TRBJ2-3
d_gene: TRBD2
abundance: once
CDR3aa: CASSPHRAASGRPPGTQYF
CDR3nt: TGTGCCAGCAGCCCCCATCGGGCTGCTAGCGGGAGGCCACCCGGTACGCAGTATTTT

len: 14
v_gene: TRBV5-6
j_gene: TRBJ2-7
d_gene: NA
abundance: NA
CDR3aa: CASSFGVGPYEQYF
CDR3nt: TGTGCCAGCAGCTTCGGGGTAGGCCCCTACGAGCAGTACTTC

len: 16
v_gene: TRBV4-1
j_gene: TRBJ2-2
d_gene: NA
abundance: NA
CDR3aa: CASSQLGTANTGELFF
CDR3nt: TGCGCCAGCAGCCAATTAGGGACCGCGAACACCGGGGAGCTGTTTTTT

len: 15
v_gene: TRBV4-3
j_gene: TRBJ1-4
d_gene: NA
abundance: once
CDR3aa: CASSYTGTSNEKLFF
CDR3nt: TGCGCCAGCAGCTATACAGGGACTTCTAATGAAAAACTGTTTTTT

len: 16
v_gene: TRBV13
j_gene: TRBJ2-7
d_gene: NA
abundance: NA
CDR3aa: CASTIWGSPMVDEQYF
CDR3nt: TGTGCCAGCACCATATGGGGTTCCCCTATGGTCGACGAGCAGTACTTC

len: 11
v_gene: TRBV29-1
j_gene: TRBJ2-7
d_gene: NA
abundance: NA
CDR3aa: CSVWDLYEQYF
CDR3nt: TGCAGCGTTTGGGATCTTTACGAGCAGTACTTC

len: 15
v_gene: TRBV28
j_gene: TRBJ1-3
d_gene: NA
abundance: NA
CDR3aa: CASSGYLEGGNTIYF
CDR3nt: TGTGCCAGCAGCGGTTACCTTGAGGGTGGAAACACCATATATTTT

len: 15
v_gene: TRBV10-1
j_gene: TRBJ2-2
d_gene: TRBD2
abundance: NA
CDR3aa: CASSETSGITGELFF
CDR3nt: TGCGCCAGCAGTGAGACTAGCGGGATCACCGGGGAGCTGTTTTTT